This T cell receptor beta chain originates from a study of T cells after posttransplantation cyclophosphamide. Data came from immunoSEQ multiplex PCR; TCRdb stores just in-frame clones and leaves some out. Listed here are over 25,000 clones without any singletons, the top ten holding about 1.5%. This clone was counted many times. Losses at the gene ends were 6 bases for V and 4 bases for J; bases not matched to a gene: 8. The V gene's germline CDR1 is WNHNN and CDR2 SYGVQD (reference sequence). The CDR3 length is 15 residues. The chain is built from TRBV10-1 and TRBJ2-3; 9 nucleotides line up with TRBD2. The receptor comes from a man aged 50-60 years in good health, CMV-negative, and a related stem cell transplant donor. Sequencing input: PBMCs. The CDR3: CASSLSGSRSDTQYF. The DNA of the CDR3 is TGCGCCAGCAGCCTTAGCGGGAGTCGGTCAGATACGCAGTATTTT.